This T cell receptor (beta chain) was identified during a study of cytomegalovirus exposure and HLA in healthy donors. CDR1 is MGHDK and CDR2 is SYGVNS in the germline V gene. Trimming cost V 4 bases and J 0 bases, with 6 bases left between them. CDR3 length: 13 residues. Study-wide points: In a later analysis, the majority of CMV-associated beta chains seemingly showed HLA restriction.

In the PCR, 60 Vbeta and 13 Jbeta primers were used. Method: immunoSEQ multiplex PCR; TCRdb's copy keeps in-frame clones and lacks some. The repertoire holds about 93,000 clones, with approximately 72% as singletons. This clone was seen more than once but under ten times. Its target is not known. The specimen was PBMCs. This TCR came from a middle-aged woman in good health and CMV-seronegative. The chain is built from TRBV25-1 and TRBJ1-1; the D is unclear. The CDR3 protein is CASSVDLNTEAFF. In nucleotides, the CDR3 is TGTGCCAGCAGTGTAGATTTGAACACTGAAGCTTTCTTT. The full variable domain, completed using reference TRBV25-1 and TRBJ1-1, is EADIYQTPRYLVIGTGKKITLECSQTMGHDKMYWYQQDPGMELHLIHYSYGVNSTEKGDLSSESTVSRIRTEHFPLTLESARPSHTSQYLCASSVDLNTEAFFGQGTRLTVV.